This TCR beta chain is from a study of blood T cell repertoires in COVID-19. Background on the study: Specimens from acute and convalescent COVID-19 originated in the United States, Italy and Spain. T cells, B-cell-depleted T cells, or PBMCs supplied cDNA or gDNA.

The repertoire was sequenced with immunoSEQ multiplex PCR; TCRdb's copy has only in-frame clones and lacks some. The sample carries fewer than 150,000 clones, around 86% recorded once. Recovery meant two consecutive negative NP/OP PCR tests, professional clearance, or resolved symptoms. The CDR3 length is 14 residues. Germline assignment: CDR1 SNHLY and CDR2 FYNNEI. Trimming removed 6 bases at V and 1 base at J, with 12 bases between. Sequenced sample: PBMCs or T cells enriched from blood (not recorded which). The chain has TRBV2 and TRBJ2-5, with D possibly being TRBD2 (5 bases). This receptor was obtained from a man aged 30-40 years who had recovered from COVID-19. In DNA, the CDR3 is TGTGCCAGCAGACCCGGACGGGGCCAAGAGACCCAGTACTTC. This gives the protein CASRPGRGQETQYF.